This section outlines one TCR beta chain sequence together with its context. Its antigen is not known. The sample has other DNA sequences that encode this CDR3 too. The data stem from a study of OX40 agonist ivuxolimab in advanced cancers. On the study more broadly: Averaging about 60 years in age, with a range of about 20 to 90, the cohort was about 85% male.

TCRdb's table, derived via immunoSEQ multiplex PCR, lists solely in-frame clones and lacks some. The top ten hold 6% to 7.5% of the sample, which has almost 50,000 clones, around 86% seen once. There are 15 residues in the CDR3. The junction had 6 bases not matched to a gene; V was cut back by 0 bases and J by 8 bases. Germline lookup yields CDR1 MNHEY and CDR2 SVGAGI. Study results and limitations: Clonal expansion in partial responders at 0.1-3.0 mg/kg ranked among the lowest.

This TCR derives from an adult with an advanced solid tumor such as melanoma, head and neck, liver or kidney cancer. Sample: CD4+ or CD8+ T cells sorted from blood, taken in a trial of the OX40 agonist ivuxolimab. This chain links TRBV6-5 with TRBJ2-1, with TRBD2 matching 8 bases. CDR3 DNA: TGTGCCAGCAGTTACTCGGCGGGAGGAAGGGATGAGCAGTTCTTC. It translates to CASSYSAGGRDEQFF.